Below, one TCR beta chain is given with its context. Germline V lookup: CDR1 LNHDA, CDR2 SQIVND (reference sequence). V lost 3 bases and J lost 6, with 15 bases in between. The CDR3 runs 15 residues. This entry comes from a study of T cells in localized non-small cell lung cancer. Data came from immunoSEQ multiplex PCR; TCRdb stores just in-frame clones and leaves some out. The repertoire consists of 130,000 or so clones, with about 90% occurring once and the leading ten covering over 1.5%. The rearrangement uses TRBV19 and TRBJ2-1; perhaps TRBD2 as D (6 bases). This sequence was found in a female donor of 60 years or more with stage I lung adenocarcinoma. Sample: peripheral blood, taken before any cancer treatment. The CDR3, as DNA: TGTGCCAGTAGTATCCGGGACTTGATTGGCAATGAGCAGTTCTTC. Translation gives CASSIRDLIGNEQFF.